The 24 T cell receptor beta chains below all came from one sample that was sequenced in a study of T-cell memory formation after mild COVID-19. TCRdb passed the 5' RACE reads through MiXCR, listing each CDR3 protein once. The table includes about 470,000 distinct CDR3 sequences, about 23% detected once. The material sequenced was PBMCs or a T cell subset sorted from them (not recorded which). These receptors came from an adult woman who had mild COVID-19 (a few samples of this study predate the infection). Cell type and time point are not known.

The sample holds a few counts of this clonotype. V is TRBV9 and J is TRBJ2-7; D may correspond to TRBD1 or TRBD2 (5 bases each). Trimming pared 2 bases from V and 1 base from J, leaving 10 bases between. This CDR3 spans 14 amino acids. Germline CDR1 and CDR2: SGDLS and YYNGEE. The CDR3 protein is CASSVGDASYEQYF. The CDR3 region has the DNA TGTGCCAGCAGCGTGGGGGACGCGTCCTACGAGCAGTACTTC. Complete variable domain (other parts from reference TRBV9 and TRBJ2-7): DSGVTQTPKHLITATGQRVTLRCSPRSGDLSVYWYQQSLDQGLQFLIQYYNGEERAKGNILERFSAQQFPDLHSELNLSSLELGDSALYFCASSVGDASYEQYFGPGTRLTVT.

The rearrangement uses TRBV2 and TRBJ1-1; 7 bases line up with TRBD1. J was trimmed by 10 bases and V by 10 bases; bases with no gene match: 6. The CDR3 length is 10 residues. Germline V gene lookup returns CDR1 SNHLY and CDR2 FYNNEI. This CDR3 reads CATWDRGAFF. CDR3 in DNA: TGTGCCACCTGGGACAGAGGAGCTTTCTTT.

In nucleotides, the CDR3 is TGTGCCAGCAGTCGGGGACAGGGGGCCTATGAGCAGTTCTTC. Residues: CASSRGQGAYEQFF. V gene TRBV12-3 or TRBV12-4 combines with J gene TRBJ2-1, with 12 bases that match TRBD1. The CDR3 totals 14 residues. The J segment lost 8 bases and the V segment lost 5 bases, leaving 4 bases of the junction unmatched.

This clonotype was counted a few times. The J gene is TRBJ2-3, the V gene TRBV5-1; D might be TRBD2 (6 bases). V gave up 4 bases and J gave up 6 bases, with 18 bases separating them. Germline V gene sequence: CDR1 SGHRS, CDR2 YFSETQ. The CDR3 loop spans 15 amino acids. The CDR3 region is CASSATRPYMDTQYF. The CDR3 coding sequence is TGCGCCAGCAGCGCGACTAGACCGTACATGGATACGCAGTATTTT.

V is TRBV10-3 and J is TRBJ2-3; TRBD1 matches 9 bases. The CDR3 has 13 residues. The germline V gene encodes CDR1 ENHRY and CDR2 SYGVKD. With 10 bases clipped from V and 4 bases from J, the junction kept 6 bases outside the gene matches. The CDR3 here is CATRTGDPDTQYF. The CDR3 DNA reads as TGTGCCACGCGGACAGGGGACCCAGATACGCAGTATTTT.

This clonotype was seen a handful of times. The V and J genes are TRBV15 and TRBJ2-5; 8 bases are shared with TRBD1. V was clipped by 3 bases and J by 5 bases; unmatched bases: 5. This CDR3 is 14 amino acids long. The germline gives CDR1 LNHNV, CDR2 YYDKDF (reference sequence). The CDR3 loop reads CATSRAGQGETQYF. DNA for the CDR3: TGTGCCACCAGCAGGGCCGGACAGGGCGAGACCCAGTACTTC.

The rearrangement links TRBV10-3 to TRBJ1-2, with TRBD1 matching 11 bases. The CDR3 consists of 15 residues. The V segment lost 4 bases and the J segment 2 bases; nucleotides outside the gene matches: 3. Per the germline V gene, CDR1 is ENHRY and CDR2 is SYGVKD. The CDR3 DNA is TGTGCCATCAGTGGCGGGACAGGGGGAAACTATGGCTACACCTTC. Translation gives CAISGGTGGNYGYTF.

The rearrangement joins TRBV12-3 or TRBV12-4 to TRBJ2-7; tentatively, D is TRBD1 (6 bases). V was pared by 5 bases and J by 4 bases, with 18 bases between. This CDR3 is 15 amino acids long. CDR3 DNA: TGTGCCAGCAGTCCAGGGACACCCGGGGCTTACGAGCAGTACTTC. This gives the protein CASSPGTPGAYEQYF.

The V gene is TRBV9, the J gene TRBJ2-7; D is undetermined. Between the trimmed V and J ends, which lost 0 bases and 7 bases, there was a span of 8 bases. The germline CDR1 and CDR2 sequences are SGDLS and YYNGEE. CDR3 size: 12 residues. The CDR3 DNA sequence: TGTGCCAGCAGCGTAGGGGATGATGAGCAGTACTTC. It codes for CASSVGDDEQYF.

The rearrangement links TRBV4-1 to TRBJ2-1, with a weak D call TRBD1 (5 bases). CDR1 is MGHRA and CDR2 is YSYEKL in the germline V gene. CDR3 length equals 17 residues. V shed 1 base and J shed 5 bases, with 18 bases lying between them. The CDR3 loop is CASSQGGGRGLNNEQFF. CDR3 in DNA: TGCGCCAGCAGCCAAGGAGGTGGTAGGGGCCTTAACAATGAGCAGTTCTTC.

This clonotype has a handful of counts. The chain joins TRBV24-1 to TRBJ2-3; either TRBD1 or TRBD2 may supply D (5 bases each). The CDR3 consists of 16 residues. V lost 4 bases to trimming and J lost 0 bases, with 13 bases between them. Germline CDR1 is KGHDR and CDR2 is SFDVKD. CDR3 nucleotides: TGTGCCACCAGTGAATGGGACGGTTCTAGCACAGATACGCAGTATTTT. The encoded protein is CATSEWDGSSTDTQYF.

The chain links TRBV29-1 to TRBJ1-2, with 7 bases fitting TRBD1. This CDR3 contains 14 residues. Per the germline V gene, CDR1 is SQVTM and CDR2 is ANQGSEA. V was clipped by 2 bases and J by 3 bases; unmatched bases: 6. The CDR3 here is CSVETGRGDYGYTF. CDR3 coding DNA: TGCAGCGTTGAAACGGGCAGGGGGGACTATGGCTACACCTTC.

V and J are TRBV12-3 or TRBV12-4 and TRBJ2-7; a possible D gene is TRBD1 (5 bases). Trimming pared 7 bases from V and 5 bases from J, leaving 15 bases between. The CDR3 is 13 amino acids. The CDR3 DNA reads TGTGCCAGCATCTTGGGGCAGGGCAACGAGCAGTACTTC. Its protein product is CASILGQGNEQYF.

The chain has TRBV20-1 and TRBJ1-5; the D is unclear. Germline V gene sequence: CDR1 DFQATT, CDR2 SNEGSKA (reference sequence). This CDR3 contains 16 residues. V dropped 0 bases and J dropped 0 bases, with 12 bases sitting between them. This CDR3 is CSARDYEGISNQPQHF. Here the CDR3 DNA reads TGCAGTGCTAGAGATTACGAGGGAATTAGCAATCAGCCCCAGCATTTT.

This clonotype was counted between two and nine times. The chain recombines TRBV5-1 with TRBJ2-7; D might be TRBD1 (6 bases). The CDR3 is made up of 12 amino acids. V lost 8 bases and J lost 4, with 13 bases in between. CDR1 is SGHRS, CDR2 YFSETQ, per germline. The CDR3 sequence is CASGERGYEQYF. CDR3 DNA sequence: TGCGCCAGTGGAGAGAGGGGGTACGAGCAGTACTTC.

The sample holds many counts of this clonotype. This chain connects TRBV5-1 to TRBJ2-6, with 7 bases lining up with TRBD1. This CDR3 is built from 15 residues. Germline V gene lookup returns CDR1 SGHRS and CDR2 YFSETQ. The V segment lost 2 bases and the J segment 1 base; nucleotides outside the gene matches: 0. In DNA form, the CDR3 reads TGCGCCAGCAGCTTACAGGGGTCTGGGGCCAACGTCCTGACTTTC. Its protein product is CASSLQGSGANVLTF.

The table lists this clonotype with a count of one. The rearrangement links TRBV2 to TRBJ1-1; possibly TRBD1 for D (6 bases). CDR1 is SNHLY and CDR2 is FYNNEI in the germline V gene. V shed 1 base and J shed 7 bases, with 13 bases lying between them. The CDR3 contains 14 residues. The CDR3 is CASSEGYREDEAFF. CDR3 coding DNA: TGTGCCAGCAGTGAAGGGTACAGGGAAGATGAAGCTTTCTTT. Variable domain in full (rest from reference TRBV2 and TRBJ1-1): EPEVTQTPSHQVTQMGQEVILRCVPISNHLYFYWYRQILGQKVEFLVSFYNNEISEKSEIFDDQFSVERPDGSNFTLKIRSTKLEDSAMYFCASSEGYREDEAFFGQGTRLTVV.

This clonotype came up many times. The CDR3 nucleotides read TGTGCCAGCAGTTTACCAGTCGGTCAGCCCCAGCATTTT. This sequence encodes CASSLPVGQPQHF. The rearrangement uses TRBV12-3 or TRBV12-4 and TRBJ1-5, with unresolved D. The germline V and J ends were trimmed by 2 bases and 6 bases, with 8 bases remaining between them. This CDR3 has 13 amino acids.

The chain couples TRBV5-4 to TRBJ2-5, with D perhaps TRBD1 (5 bases). The CDR3 has 15 residues. Germline CDR1 and CDR2: SGHNT and YYREEE (reference sequence). Trimming cost V 0 bases and J 3 bases, with 12 bases left between them. CDR3 region: CASSLASGKKETQYF. DNA of the CDR3: TGTGCCAGCAGCTTGGCCTCAGGGAAAAAAGAGACCCAGTACTTC.

CDR3 sequence reads: CASSILSSGANVLTF. CDR3 nucleotide sequence: TGTGCCAGCAGTATATTATCGTCTGGGGCCAACGTCCTGACTTTC. The gene calls are TRBV6-1 and TRBJ2-6; D not resolved. CDR1 and CDR2 (germline): MNHNS, SASEGT. The germline V and J ends were trimmed by 5 bases and 1 base, with 9 bases remaining between them. The CDR3 extends over 15 amino acids.

The chain joins TRBV5-1 to TRBJ2-1; tentatively, D is TRBD2 (5 bases). The germline CDR1 and CDR2 sequences are SGHRS and YFSETQ. This CDR3 has 13 residues. The germline V and J ends were trimmed by 4 bases and 6 bases, with 11 bases remaining between them. CDR3 coding DNA: TGCGCCAGCAGCCCTAGCCCCAGCAATGAGCAGTTCTTC. Its translation: CASSPSPSNEQFF.

The CDR3, as DNA: TGTGCCAGCAGCCAAAGCCCGGGACTTGCTTACAATGAGCAGTTCTTC. Translation: CASSQSPGLAYNEQFF. The V gene is TRBV3-1, the J gene TRBJ2-1, with D possibly TRBD2 on 6 matching bases. The germline V gene has CDR1 LGHDT and CDR2 YNNKEL (reference sequence). The CDR3 length is 16 residues. V was cut by 2 bases and J by 4 bases, with 15 bases left in between.

This clonotype was recorded a few times. The V call is TRBV5-1, the J call TRBJ1-1; TRBD1 is a possible D gene (5 bases). Germline CDR1 SGHRS, CDR2 YFSETQ. Trimming stripped 0 bases from V and 0 bases from J, with 9 bases between. The CDR3 has 15 residues. The CDR3 DNA reads TGCGCCAGCAGCTTGGGGGGACCCATGAACACTGAAGCTTTCTTT. This codes for CASSLGGPMNTEAFF.

The gene calls are TRBV11-2 and TRBJ1-5; D not certain. CDR1 and CDR2 (germline): SGHAT, FQNNGV. The V end was cut by 3 bases, the J end by 0 bases, with 6 bases between. The CDR3 length is 14 residues. CDR3 protein: CASSFRGSNQPQHF. CDR3 nucleotides: TGTGCCAGCAGCTTCCGGGGTAGCAATCAGCCCCAGCATTTT.